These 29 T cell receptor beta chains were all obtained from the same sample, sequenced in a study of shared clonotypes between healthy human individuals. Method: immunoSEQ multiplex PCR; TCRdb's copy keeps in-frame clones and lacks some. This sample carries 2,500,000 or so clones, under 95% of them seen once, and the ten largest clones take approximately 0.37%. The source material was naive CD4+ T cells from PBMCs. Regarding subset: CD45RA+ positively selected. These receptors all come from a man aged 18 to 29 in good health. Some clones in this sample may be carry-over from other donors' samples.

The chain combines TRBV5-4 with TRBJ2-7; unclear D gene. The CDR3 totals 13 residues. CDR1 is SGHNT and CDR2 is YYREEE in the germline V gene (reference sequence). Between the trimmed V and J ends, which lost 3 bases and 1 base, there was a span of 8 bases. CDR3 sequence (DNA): TGTGCCAGCAGCTCTAAGGAGTCCTACGAGCAGTACTTC. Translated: CASSSKESYEQYF.

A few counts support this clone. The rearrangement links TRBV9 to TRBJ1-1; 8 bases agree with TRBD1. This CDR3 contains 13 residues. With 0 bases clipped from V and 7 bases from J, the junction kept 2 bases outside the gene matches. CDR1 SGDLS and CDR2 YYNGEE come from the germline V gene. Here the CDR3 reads CASSVAGGFEAFF. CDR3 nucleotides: TGTGCCAGCAGCGTAGCAGGGGGCTTTGAAGCTTTCTTT.

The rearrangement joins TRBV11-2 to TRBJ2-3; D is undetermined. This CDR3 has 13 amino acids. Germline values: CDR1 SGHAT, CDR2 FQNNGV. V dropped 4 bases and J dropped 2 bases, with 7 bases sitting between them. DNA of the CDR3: TGTGCCAGCAGCTCGCTGGTCACAGATACGCAGTATTTT. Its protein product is CASSSLVTDTQYF.

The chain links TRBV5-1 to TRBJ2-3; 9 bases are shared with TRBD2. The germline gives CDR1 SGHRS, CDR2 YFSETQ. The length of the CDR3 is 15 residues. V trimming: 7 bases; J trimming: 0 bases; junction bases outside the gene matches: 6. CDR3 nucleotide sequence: TGCGCCAGCGGACGTACTAGCGGGAGCACAGATACGCAGTATTTT. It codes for CASGRTSGSTDTQYF.

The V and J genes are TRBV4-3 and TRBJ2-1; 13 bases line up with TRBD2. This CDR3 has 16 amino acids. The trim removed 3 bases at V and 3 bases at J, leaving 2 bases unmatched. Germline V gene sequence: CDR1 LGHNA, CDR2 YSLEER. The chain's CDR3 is CASSQRTSGSYNEQFF. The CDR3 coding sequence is TGCGCCAGCAGCCAGCGGACTAGCGGGAGCTACAATGAGCAGTTCTTC.

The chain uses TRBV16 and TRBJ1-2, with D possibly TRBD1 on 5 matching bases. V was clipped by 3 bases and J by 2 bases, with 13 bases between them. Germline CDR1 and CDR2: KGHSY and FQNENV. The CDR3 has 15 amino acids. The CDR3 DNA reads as TGTGCCAGCAGCCACCTCGGGACCGCGAACTATGGCTACACCTTC. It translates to CASSHLGTANYGYTF.

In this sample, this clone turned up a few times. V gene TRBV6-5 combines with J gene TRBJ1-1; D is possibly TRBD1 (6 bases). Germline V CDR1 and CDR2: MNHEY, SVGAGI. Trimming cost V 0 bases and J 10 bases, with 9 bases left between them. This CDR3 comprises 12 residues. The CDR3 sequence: CASSYSGGGAFF. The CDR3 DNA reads TGTGCCAGCAGTTACTCTGGAGGGGGAGCTTTCTTT.

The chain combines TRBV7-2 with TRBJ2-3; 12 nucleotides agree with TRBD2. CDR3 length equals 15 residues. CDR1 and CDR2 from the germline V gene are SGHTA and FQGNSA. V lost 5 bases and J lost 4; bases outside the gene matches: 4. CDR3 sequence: CASSPGLAGSDTQYF. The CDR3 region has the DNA TGTGCCAGCAGCCCCGGACTAGCGGGATCAGATACGCAGTATTTT.

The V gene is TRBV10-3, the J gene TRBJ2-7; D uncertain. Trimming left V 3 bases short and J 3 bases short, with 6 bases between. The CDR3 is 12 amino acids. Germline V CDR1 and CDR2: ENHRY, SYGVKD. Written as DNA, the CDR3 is TGTGCCATCAGTGATAACCGCTACGAGCAGTACTTC. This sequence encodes CAISDNRYEQYF.

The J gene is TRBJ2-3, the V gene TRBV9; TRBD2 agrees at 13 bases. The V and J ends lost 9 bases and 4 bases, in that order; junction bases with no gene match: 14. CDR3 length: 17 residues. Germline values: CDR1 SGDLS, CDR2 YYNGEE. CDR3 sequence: CATFGGTSGRAPDTQYF. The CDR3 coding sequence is TGTGCCACCTTTGGGGGCACTAGCGGGAGGGCACCAGATACGCAGTATTTT. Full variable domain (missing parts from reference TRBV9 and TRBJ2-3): DSGVTQTPKHLITATGQRVTLRCSPRSGDLSVYWYQQSLDQGLQFLIQYYNGEERAKGNILERFSAQQFPDLHSELNLSSLELGDSALYFCATFGGTSGRAPDTQYFGPGTRLTVL.

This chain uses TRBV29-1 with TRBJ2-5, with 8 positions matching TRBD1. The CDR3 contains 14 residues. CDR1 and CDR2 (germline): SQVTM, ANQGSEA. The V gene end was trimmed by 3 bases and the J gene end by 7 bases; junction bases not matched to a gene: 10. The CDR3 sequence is CSVEGSGGRGTQYF. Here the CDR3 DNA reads TGCAGCGTTGAGGGGTCAGGGGGCAGGGGGACCCAGTACTTC.

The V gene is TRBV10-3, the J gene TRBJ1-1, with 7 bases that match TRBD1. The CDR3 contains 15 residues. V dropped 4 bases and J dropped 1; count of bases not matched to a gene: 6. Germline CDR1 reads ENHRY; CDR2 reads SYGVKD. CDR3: CAISVDREANTEAFF. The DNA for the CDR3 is TGTGCCATCAGTGTTGACAGGGAAGCGAACACTGAAGCTTTCTTT.

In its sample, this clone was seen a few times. DNA of the CDR3: TGTGCCAGCAGCTCGGGACAAGTTAGGGCTTTCTTT. It specifies CASSSGQVRAFF. This chain uses TRBV5-6 with TRBJ1-1; a possible D gene is TRBD1 (6 bases). The CDR3 extends over 12 amino acids. V dropped 3 bases and J dropped 11 bases, with 14 bases sitting between them. CDR1 is SGHDT, CDR2 YYEEEE, per germline.

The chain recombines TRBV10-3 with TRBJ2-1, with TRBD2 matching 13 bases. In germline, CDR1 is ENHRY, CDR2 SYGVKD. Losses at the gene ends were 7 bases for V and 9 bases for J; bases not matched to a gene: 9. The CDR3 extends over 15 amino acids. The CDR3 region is CAITSTSGRPGEQFF. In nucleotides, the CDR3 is TGTGCCATCACCTCGACTAGCGGGAGGCCTGGTGAGCAGTTCTTC.

CDR3 in amino acids: CSVENLGTAASTDTQYF. CDR3 in DNA: TGCAGCGTTGAAAATTTAGGGACTGCCGCTAGCACAGATACGCAGTATTTT. The chain links TRBV29-1 to TRBJ2-3; D is possibly TRBD2 (6 bases). Germline-derived CDR1 and CDR2 are SQVTM and ANQGSEA. Deletions cut 2 bases from V and 0 bases from J, with 18 bases between. This CDR3 contains 17 residues.

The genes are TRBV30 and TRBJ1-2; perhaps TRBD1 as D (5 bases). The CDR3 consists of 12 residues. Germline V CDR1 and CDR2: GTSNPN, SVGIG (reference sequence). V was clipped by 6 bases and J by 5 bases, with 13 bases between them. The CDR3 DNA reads TGTGCCTGTTTGACAGAGCCATATGGCTACACCTTC. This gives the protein CACLTEPYGYTF.

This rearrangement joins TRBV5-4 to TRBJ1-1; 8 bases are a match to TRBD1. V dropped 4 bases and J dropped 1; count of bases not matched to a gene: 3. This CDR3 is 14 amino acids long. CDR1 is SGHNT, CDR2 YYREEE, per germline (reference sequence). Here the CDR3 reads CASSVGQENTEAFF. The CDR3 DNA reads TGTGCCAGCAGCGTGGGACAGGAGAACACTGAAGCTTTCTTT.

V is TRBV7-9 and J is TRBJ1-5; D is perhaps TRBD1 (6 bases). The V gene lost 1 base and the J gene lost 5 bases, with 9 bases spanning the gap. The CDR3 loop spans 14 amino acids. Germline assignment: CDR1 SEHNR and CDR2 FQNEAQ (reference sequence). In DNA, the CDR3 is TGTGCCAGCAGCTTAGAGGACAGCTATCAGCCCCAGCATTTT. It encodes CASSLEDSYQPQHF.

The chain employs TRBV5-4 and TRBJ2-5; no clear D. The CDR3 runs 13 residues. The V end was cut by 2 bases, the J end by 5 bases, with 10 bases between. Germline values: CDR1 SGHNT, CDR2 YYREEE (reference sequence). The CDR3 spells CASSFVEAETQYF. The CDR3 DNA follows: TGTGCCAGCAGCTTCGTTGAGGCGGAGACCCAGTACTTC. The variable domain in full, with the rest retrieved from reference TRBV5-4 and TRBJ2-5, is ETGVTQSPTHLIKTRGQQVTLRCSSQSGHNTVSWYQQALGQGPQFIFQYYREEENGRGNFPPRFSGLQFPNYSSELNVNALELDDSALYLCASSFVEAETQYFGPGTRLLVL.

As DNA, the CDR3 is TGCGCCAGCAGAGCCGGGGGCGGAAAAAAACTGTTTTTT. This translates into CASRAGGGKKLFF. The chain recombines TRBV10-1 with TRBJ1-4, with D possibly matching TRBD1 (6 bases). V shed 6 bases and J shed 9 bases, with 14 bases lying between them. There are 13 residues in the CDR3. Germline V gene sequence: CDR1 WNHNN, CDR2 SYGVQD (reference sequence).

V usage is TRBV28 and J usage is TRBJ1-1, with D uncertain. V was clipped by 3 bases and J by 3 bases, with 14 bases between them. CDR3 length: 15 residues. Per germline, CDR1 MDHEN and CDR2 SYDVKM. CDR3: CASSFGWEAYTEAFF. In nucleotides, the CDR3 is TGTGCCAGCAGTTTTGGTTGGGAAGCGTACACTGAAGCTTTCTTT.

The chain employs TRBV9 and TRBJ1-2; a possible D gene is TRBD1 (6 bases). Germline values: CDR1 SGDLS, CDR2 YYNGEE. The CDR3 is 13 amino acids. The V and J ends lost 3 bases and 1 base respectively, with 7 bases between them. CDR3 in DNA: TGTGCCAGCAGCGGACAGGTTAACTATGGCTACACCTTC. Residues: CASSGQVNYGYTF.

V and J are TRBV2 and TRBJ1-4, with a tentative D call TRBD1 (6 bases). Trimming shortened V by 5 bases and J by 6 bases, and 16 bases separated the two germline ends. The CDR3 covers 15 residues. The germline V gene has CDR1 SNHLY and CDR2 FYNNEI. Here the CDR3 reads CASSLQGLRDEKLFF. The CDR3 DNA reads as TGTGCCAGCAGTTTACAGGGTTTGAGGGATGAAAAACTGTTTTTT.

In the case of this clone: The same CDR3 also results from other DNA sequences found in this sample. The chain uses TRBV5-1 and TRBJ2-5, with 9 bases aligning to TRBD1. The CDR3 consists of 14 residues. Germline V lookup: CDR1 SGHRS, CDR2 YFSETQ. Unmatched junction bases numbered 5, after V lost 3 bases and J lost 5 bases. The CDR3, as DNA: TGCGCCAGCAGCTCGGGGACAGGGATGGAGACCCAGTACTTC. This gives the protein CASSSGTGMETQYF.

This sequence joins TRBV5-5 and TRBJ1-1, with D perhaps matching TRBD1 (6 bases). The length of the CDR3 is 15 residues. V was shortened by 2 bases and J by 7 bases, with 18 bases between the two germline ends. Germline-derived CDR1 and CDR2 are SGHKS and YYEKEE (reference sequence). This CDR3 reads CASSLEGRGTYEAFF. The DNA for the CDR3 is TGTGCCAGCAGCTTAGAGGGCAGGGGAACCTATGAAGCTTTCTTT.

CDR3 region: CASSEQGRNIQYF. In DNA form, the CDR3 reads TGTGCCAGCAGTGAACAGGGTAGAAACATTCAGTACTTC. This rearrangement joins TRBV2 to TRBJ2-4; maybe TRBD1 (5 bases). CDR3 length equals 13 residues. The germline CDR1 and CDR2 sequences are SNHLY and FYNNEI. V shed 2 bases and J shed 6 bases, with 8 bases lying between them.

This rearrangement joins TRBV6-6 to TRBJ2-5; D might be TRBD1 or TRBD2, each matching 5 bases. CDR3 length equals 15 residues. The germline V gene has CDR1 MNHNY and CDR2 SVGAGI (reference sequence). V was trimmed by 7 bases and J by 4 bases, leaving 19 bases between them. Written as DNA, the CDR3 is TGTGCCAGCACCCCGGGAACTCTTAGGGGAGAGACCCAGTACTTC. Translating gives CASTPGTLRGETQYF.

CDR3 amino acids: CASSQVLAIPLEQYF. DNA for the CDR3: TGTGCCAGCAGCCAAGTCTTAGCCATCCCGCTCGAGCAGTACTTC. V is TRBV4-2 and J is TRBJ2-7; D remains unclear. Germline CDR1 and CDR2: LGHNA and YNFKEQ. The V end was cut by 1 base, the J end by 6 bases, with 16 bases between. The CDR3 covers 15 residues.

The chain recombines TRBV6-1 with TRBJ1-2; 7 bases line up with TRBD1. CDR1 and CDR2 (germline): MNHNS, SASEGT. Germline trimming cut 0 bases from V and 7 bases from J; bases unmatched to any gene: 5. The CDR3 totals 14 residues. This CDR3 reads CASSEAGGGGGYTF. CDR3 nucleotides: TGTGCCAGCAGTGAAGCGGGAGGGGGCGGTGGCTACACCTTC.